The T cell receptor (beta chain) under discussion was sequenced for a study of T cell clonality in common variable immunodeficiency. Overall study results and limits: Patient heterogeneity in the CVID cohort limited correlations between repertoire features and clinical complications. Reportedly, TCR beta sequences from common variable immunodeficiency showed fewer deletions and N-nucleotide insertions.

Most patients and controls had Caucasian heritage. On this clone: The target antigen is unknown. The read ends 3 residues before the CDR3 terminus; that terminus is restored from the germline J gene.

This CDR3 is 16 amino acids long. CDR1 and CDR2 from the germline V gene are GTSNPN and SVGIG (reference sequence). The trim removed 0 bases at V and 3 bases at J, leaving 8 bases unmatched. Only in-frame clones appear in the TCRdb table, and some are missing; sequencing was by immunoSEQ multiplex PCR. This sample comprises some 19,000 clones, none seen once only. The TCR was taken from a human donor with common variable immunodeficiency. The sequencing input was peripheral blood mononuclear cells. This chain joins TRBV30 and TRBJ2-1, with TRBD2 identical over 7 bases. The covered CDR3 bases are TGTGCCTGGAGTGTACGGGGAGCGGGATACTACAATGAG. Protein: CAWSVRGAGYYNE. The whole CDR3 region reads CAWSVRGAGYYNEQFF.